These 16 T cell receptor beta chains originate from one sample sequenced in a study of T-cell reconstitution after alpha-beta-depleted transplantation in children. Unique molecular identifiers were incorporated into the prepared TCRbeta library. TCRdb used MiXCR to reprocess the PCR reads, holding one entry per CDR3 protein. The sample has 240,000 or so distinct CDR3 sequences; roughly 7.7% are singletons. The material was PBMCs, mostly from graft donor cells, obtained 180 days after TCRalphabeta/CD19-depleted stem cell transplant. The receptor set was obtained from a male patient younger than 18 who had a stem cell transplant for acute lymphoblastic leukemia, so the T cells may come from the graft donor.

This clonotype was seen ten or more times. The chain couples TRBV9 to TRBJ2-3, with 7 positions matching TRBD2. This CDR3 is 19 amino acids long. Germline-derived CDR1 and CDR2 are SGDLS and YYNGEE. V shed 1 base, J shed 0 bases, and the junction held 14 bases outside the gene matches. This CDR3 reads CASSVSGFDFGGSTDTQYF. CDR3 DNA sequence: TGTGCCAGCAGCGTATCGGGTTTTGATTTCGGGGGGAGCACAGATACGCAGTATTTT. Looking up the rest from reference TRBV9 and TRBJ2-3 gives the full variable domain: DSGVTQTPKHLITATGQRVTLRCSPRSGDLSVYWYQQSLDQGLQFLIQYYNGEERAKGNILERFSAQQFPDLHSELNLSSLELGDSALYFCASSVSGFDFGGSTDTQYFGPGTRLTVL.

This clonotype occurred many times. The chain has TRBV4-1 and TRBJ2-7, with D unresolved. The germline V and J ends were trimmed by 0 bases and 3 bases, with 12 bases remaining between them. The CDR3 length is 15 residues. Germline V gives CDR1 MGHRA, CDR2 YSYEKL. This CDR3 reads CASSQDAGSYYEQYF. In DNA form, the CDR3 reads TGCGCCAGCAGCCAAGATGCCGGCAGCTACTACGAGCAGTACTTC.

This clonotype was seen at least ten times. The chain joins TRBV14 to TRBJ1-2; 7 bases fit TRBD1. This CDR3 region has 13 residues. Germline lookup yields CDR1 SGHDN and CDR2 FVKESK. V was clipped by 4 bases and J by 5 bases; unmatched bases: 4. CDR3 coding DNA: TGTGCCAGCAGCCCGGGACAGACATATGGCTACACCTTC. Amino acid sequence: CASSPGQTYGYTF.

The gene calls are TRBV11-2 and TRBJ2-7, with 8 bases matching TRBD1. The germline V gene encodes CDR1 SGHAT and CDR2 FQNNGV. The CDR3 runs to 16 residues. V shed 5 bases, J shed 0 bases, and the junction held 9 bases outside the gene matches. In DNA form, the CDR3 reads TGTGCCAGCAGCCTAAACTTAGGACAGGGCTCCTACGAGCAGTACTTC. It codes for CASSLNLGQGSYEQYF.

This clonotype was seen repeatedly, ten times or more. This CDR3 reads CASSSVDRRLFETQYF. Written as DNA, the CDR3 is TGTGCCAGCAGTTCGGTGGACAGGCGTTTGTTTGAGACCCAGTACTTC. The chain links TRBV12-3 or TRBV12-4 to TRBJ2-5; TRBD1 matches at 7 bases. This CDR3 comprises 16 residues. With 4 bases clipped from V and 5 bases from J, the junction kept 13 bases outside the gene matches.

Ten or more counts support this clonotype. The gene calls are TRBV7-2 and TRBJ2-7; 13 bases map to TRBD2. This CDR3 is built from 15 residues. V was pared by 3 bases and J by 7 bases, with 6 bases of the junction left unmatched. The germline CDR1 and CDR2 sequences are SGHTA and FQGNSA. Here the CDR3 reads CASSFGLAGVGEQYF. In nucleotides, the CDR3 is TGTGCCAGCAGCTTCGGACTAGCGGGAGTGGGGGAGCAGTACTTC. The variable domain in full, completed from reference TRBV7-2 and TRBJ2-7, reads GAGVSQSPSNKVTEKGKDVELRCDPISGHTALYWYRQSLGQGLEFLIYFQGNSAPDKSGLPSDRFSAERTGGSVSTLTIQRTQQEDSAVYLCASSFGLAGVGEQYFGPGTRLTVT.

This clonotype was seen many times. The chain carries TRBV12-3 or TRBV12-4 and TRBJ2-2; weak D call: TRBD1 (5 bases). Deletions cut 2 bases from V and 1 base from J, with 8 bases between. This CDR3 has 15 residues. The CDR3 loop reads CASSLRTMNTGELFF. The CDR3 DNA reads TGTGCCAGCAGTTTAAGGACAATGAACACCGGGGAGCTGTTTTTT.

This clonotype was observed at least ten times. The chain couples TRBV3-1 to TRBJ2-1, with 7 bases fitting TRBD2. J was trimmed by 4 bases and V by 1 base; bases with no gene match: 7. The CDR3 contains 16 residues. Per germline, CDR1 LGHDT and CDR2 YNNKEL (reference sequence). CDR3 sequence (DNA): TGTGCCAGCAGCCAAGGCTTAGCGGGTTCTTACAATGAGCAGTTCTTC. Amino acid sequence: CASSQGLAGSYNEQFF.

This clonotype was detected ten times or more. The rearrangement joins TRBV7-6 to TRBJ1-4, with D maybe TRBD1 (5 bases). The V and J ends lost 2 bases and 8 bases respectively, with 15 bases between them. The CDR3 totals 15 residues. Germline V gene data show CDR1 as SGHVS and CDR2 as FNYEAQ. CDR3 sequence: CASSLYGGDQEKLFF. CDR3 bases: TGTGCCAGCAGCTTATACGGGGGGGATCAGGAAAAACTGTTTTTT. The entire variable domain, with the rest obtained from reference TRBV7-6 and TRBJ1-4, is as follows: GAGVSQSPRYKVTKRGQDVALRCDPISGHVSLYWYRQALGQGPEFLTYFNYEAQQDKSGLPNDRFSAERPEGSISTLTIQRTEQRDSAMYRCASSLYGGDQEKLFFGSGTQLSVL.

This clonotype was picked up many times. Here the CDR3 DNA reads TGTGCCAGCAGCGTAGCGCTCGACTACGAGCAGTACTTC. It is translated as CASSVALDYEQYF. The V and J genes are TRBV9 and TRBJ2-7; D remains ambiguous. CDR1 and CDR2 from the germline V gene are SGDLS and YYNGEE. Trimming took off 0 bases at V and 3 bases at J, with 7 bases between the two ends. The CDR3 covers 13 residues.

This clonotype came up many times. The chain joins TRBV2 to TRBJ1-3; 9 bases are a match to TRBD1. Germline CDR1 reads SNHLY; CDR2 reads FYNNEI. V lost 5 bases and J lost 1; bases outside the gene matches: 3. This CDR3 region has 15 residues. The CDR3: CASSLQGASGNTIYF. As DNA, the CDR3 is TGTGCCAGCAGTTTACAGGGGGCTTCTGGAAACACCATATATTTT.

This clonotype has ten or more counts. The rearrangement uses TRBV27 and TRBJ2-7; no definite D call. This CDR3 spans 15 amino acids. Germline assignment: CDR1 MNHEY and CDR2 SMNVEV (reference sequence). V was shortened by 0 bases and J by 0 bases, with 9 bases between the two germline ends. CDR3 region: CASSLSPGRSYEQYF. The CDR3 DNA is TGTGCCAGCAGTTTATCGCCCGGACGCTCCTACGAGCAGTACTTC.

This clonotype was counted only a few times. This rearrangement joins TRBV3-1 to TRBJ2-3; unclear D gene. CDR1 is LGHDT and CDR2 is YNNKEL in the germline V gene (reference sequence). With 0 bases removed from V and 2 bases from J, the gap between germline ends came to 12 bases. The CDR3 contains 16 residues. CDR3 amino acids: CASSQDLSGPTDTQYF. The CDR3 bases are TGTGCCAGCAGCCAAGATCTCTCGGGCCCCACAGATACGCAGTATTTT.

This clonotype was counted only a few times. The chain employs TRBV19 and TRBJ2-7, with D possibly TRBD2 on 5 matching bases. The V gene's germline CDR1 is LNHDA and CDR2 SQIVND (reference sequence). This CDR3 is 14 amino acids long. Trimming took off 5 bases at V and 2 bases at J, with 13 bases between the two ends. CDR3 bases: TGTGCCAGTAGTGTAGTGGACTTTACCTACGAGCAGTACTTC. Translated, it gives CASSVVDFTYEQYF.

The CDR3 here is CSFSGGGNYEQYF. CDR3 nucleotides: TGCAGTTTTTCCGGGGGGGGCAACTACGAGCAGTACTTC. The chain is built from TRBV20-1 and TRBJ2-7; the match to TRBD2 covers 8 bases. The CDR3 consists of 13 residues. The V gene's germline CDR1 is DFQATT and CDR2 SNEGSKA (reference sequence). V gave up 8 bases and J gave up 3 bases; unmatched junction bases: 9.

At least ten counts were recorded for this clonotype. The V gene is TRBV27, the J gene TRBJ2-1; D remains unclear. The CDR3 covers 13 residues. CDR1 is MNHEY, CDR2 SMNVEV, per germline (reference sequence). With 5 bases removed from V and 4 bases from J, the gap between germline ends came to 9 bases. Here the CDR3 reads CASSPIPYNEQFF. The CDR3 nucleotides read TGTGCCAGCAGTCCCATCCCGTACAATGAGCAGTTCTTC.